This T cell receptor (beta chain) was documented in a study of tumor and adjacent non-tumor tissue in lung cancer. Study-wide background: Patients comprised about a dozen adenocarcinoma, 2 squamous cell carcinoma and 1 small cell lung cancer. The patients, some ten men and roughly 5 women, were roughly 30 to 80 with stage I to III disease.

Study-wide points: Normal lung showed higher cumulative top 100 clone frequency than tumor.

A modified ARM-PCR protocol with three rounds of nested PCR amplified TCRbeta. TCRdb reprocessed the multiplex PCR reads with MiXCR, giving one entry per CDR3 protein. The sample contains roughly 74,000 distinct CDR3 sequences, less than 85% of which appear only once. This CDR3 has 14 residues. RNA was extracted from bulk tissue without any cell sorting. The normal lung tissue was taken more than 3 cm from the tumor edge. Chemotherapy-naive patients with new lung cancer underwent thoracic surgery in China, August–November 2014. This clonotype has just a few counts. As yet, its antigen is unknown. Mismatch with germline at one junction end may stem from a read error.

This chain uses TRBV12-3 or TRBV12-4 with TRBJ2-5; D unresolved. The TCR sequence derives from a man aged 70-80 years with non-small cell lung cancer. The sample consisted of distant non-tumor lung tissue. CDR3 nucleotides: TGTGCTAGCAGTCTACCGGGCCCTCGAGAGACCAAGTACTTC. The encoded protein is CASSLPGPRETKYF.